This T cell receptor beta chain was documented in a study of a mutant IDH1 vaccine in newly diagnosed glioma. Study summary: Of the patients given treatment, about 62% were male and 37.5% were female, and a mean age of around 38 years was recorded. Radiotherapy, temozolomide, or both had been given previously, and both were given to most.

Data came from immunoSEQ multiplex PCR; TCRdb stores just in-frame clones and leaves some out. The top ten hold more than 15% of the sample, which has fewer than 50,000 clones, about nine tenths seen once. Time point defined: baseline, week 1 (first vaccination visit). The treatment denotes: pre-vaccination baseline after standard-of-care therapy. Every donor had a new WHO grade 3 or 4 astrocytoma that was IDH1-mutant, with loss of nuclear ATRX. CDR3 size: 15 residues. With V trimmed by 11 bases and J by 7 bases, 19 bases remained unmatched. The germline V gene encodes CDR1 MDHEN and CDR2 SYDVKM. This chain joins TRBV28 and TRBJ1-2; 7 nucleotides match TRBD1. The sequence came from a man between 18 and 29 years old with glioma. The material was PBMCs, obtained from a glioma patient treated with radiotherapy, temozolomide or both. The CDR3 loop is CAGGKGAVEGSGYTF. For the CDR3, the DNA is TGTGCCGGAGGGAAGGGGGCGGTGGAAGGTAGTGGCTACACCTTC.